The text below deals with one T cell receptor (beta chain). What antigen it recognizes has not been identified. Base qualities are not at hand, and no much larger clone is one base apart. The library was prepared using the immunoSEQ multiplex PCR assay. The multiplex PCR relied on a mix of 60 forward primers for TCR Vbeta segments and 13 reverse primers for TCR Jbeta segments. Amplification of the CDR3 region of rearranged TCR beta genes was performed with a multiplex PCR assay on genomic DNA. On the Illumina HiSeq System, the amplified TCR beta libraries were sequenced as 87-base-pair reads. The original methods were these. In a later analysis, 77 million or so unique TCR beta chains were counted across the 666 repertoires, and roughly 11 million of these chains were shared by at least two donors. Raw reads were error-corrected and collapsed into unique sequences with a nearest-neighbor algorithm that merged closely related sequences to remove PCR and sequencing errors. Alignment of CDR3 sequences to IMGT reference sequences was used to assign V, D and J gene segments. Each retained sequence needed at least a six-nucleotide match to both a V gene segment and a J gene segment. Rearrangements were classified as productive when the CDR3 lacked stop codons and remained in frame with V and J, and all other rearrangements were classified as non-productive. CDR3 was defined according to IMGT convention as the region running from the second conserved V-encoded cysteine to the conserved J-encoded phenylalanine. The earlier analysis of roughly 590 of the donors excluded sequences that lacked an unambiguous match to a single V gene segment. In an earlier analysis of a few hundred of the donors, V segments were called functional above 56.7% productive rearrangements and were called segregating when the between-donor standard deviation exceeded 5%. A statistical classification framework was built to diagnose cytomegalovirus status from the catalog of TCR beta chain sequences. In a later analysis, TCR nucleotide sequences were compared against IMGT/GENE-DB human TR gene sequences so that V and J genes could be assigned. A later analysis assigned CDR3 sequences and most-parsimonious VDJ recombination scenarios with the TCRdist pipeline. In a later analysis, each TCR beta chain was defined by its CDR3 amino acid sequence together with its V-gene family, and reads lacking a unique V-gene family were excluded. As a way to deal with suspected cross-contamination and a sequencing artifact, a later analysis dropped under 600 nucleotide sequences that were highly shared and had low generation probability. For each public chain, a later analysis derived a clonal expansion index from normalized ranks of inferred template counts within each repertoire. In a later analysis, generation probabilities were computed using a VDJ recombination model fitted to out-of-frame rearrangements, and the results were checked against IGoR. In a later analysis, TCR-TCR, TCR-HLA and TCR-CMV co-occurrence was scored with hypergeometric tests, and a repertoire-size bias correction was applied to TCR pairs. A later analysis estimated false discovery rates by permuting HLA or CMV assignments 20 times. In a later analysis, co-occurring TCRs were grouped using DBSCAN, with TCRdist sequence similarity added in when clustering inside HLA-allele-positive subsets. For co-occurrence clustering, repertoires with fewer than 30,000 or more than 120,000 public chains were excluded, along with several repertoires with anomalous nucleotide sharing. Sourced from immuneACCESS, this table was stored by TCRdb with only in-frame sequences that have V and J called. A share of the clones is absent; for the studies checked, an unresolved V gene accounts for under half, and the remainder has no known explanation. The V and J calls and clone size were taken over from that table, and D and trimming were inferred from the DNA. The sample table records some 150,000 clones; roughly 80% of these occur just once. The ten biggest clones cover about 4.5% of the sample.

The data stem from a study of cytomegalovirus exposure and HLA in healthy donors (dated by TCRdb to about 2017). In the study overall: An earlier analysis of approximately 640 of the donors reported 250 to 300 Gb of sequence data and 100 million to 130 million unique TCR beta sequences from about 179 million T cells. Among 300 to 450 genotyped donors of the cohort, an average of approximately 230,000 unique TCR beta nucleotide sequences were sequenced per donor, about a sixth of them non-productive. The study aimed to test whether cataloging public T cell receptors could reveal signatures of past pathogen exposure. Every discovery cohort repertoire had been produced on one sequencing platform. Along with the roughly 670-subject first cohort, a separate validation cohort of over a hundred different subjects was used. Genome-wide SNP genotypes for about 60% of the roughly 700 donors were used in a later genetic analysis, which treated that subset as a discovery cohort. High-throughput TCR immunosequencing, statistical association of individual TCRs with disease status, and machine learning were combined to predict cytomegalovirus infection status. HLA typing included class I and class II loci at four-digit resolution. An earlier analysis of 500 to 650 of the donors applied high-throughput TCR beta sequencing to assess whether each TCR beta V gene segment acted as functional or pseudogenic. Roughly 300 gigabases of sequencing data and 78 million or so unique TCR sequences were included in an early release covering over 600 HLA-typed donors. Rather than drawing on any new phenotypic data, the later analysis identified candidate immune exposures from TCR beta sequences and the way those sequences occurred across donors. About 5 DR-DQ haplotypes were handled as single units for association and clustering, since linkage in the cohort was strong. A later analysis re-analyzed previously published TCR beta repertoires from 650 to 800 donors and added high-resolution HLA genotyping to study TCR occurrence patterns. The number of donors typed differed by locus, with roughly 620-630 for A, B, C, DRB1 and DQB1, over 500 for DQA1, approximately 570 for DPA1, and around 460 for DPB1. Donor age, sex, ethnicity and CMV serostatus were compiled together with the repertoire data. Using immunosequencing, the study profiled T cell repertoires from roughly 650 subjects and related those repertoires to cytomegalovirus serostatus. Of the 398 genotyped donors, 65% to 90% fell in the genetic ancestry cluster associated with self-reported Caucasian donors.

Ends trimmed: V by 0 bases, J by 5 bases; bases unmatched to a gene: 2. The CDR3 holds 15 amino acids from the cysteine to the phenylalanine. Only CDR3 DNA remains: 45 bases, in frame from the first base. CDR1 and CDR2, looked up from the germline V gene, are SGDLS and YYNGEE. Results the study describes overall, beyond this receptor: The sequencing pipeline was judged likely to have produced a cluster of highly shared sequence variants as a technical artifact. The 87-base-pair reads could not distinguish some IMGT-functional V segments, including TRBV6-2 and TRBV6-3, so those segments were excluded. In a later analysis, the rate of TCR association differed among HLA loci, with DRB1 alleles having the most associated TCRs and HLA-C alleles having the fewest. The only immune exposure information available for the cohort was CMV serostatus. An earlier analysis of around 500 of the donors showed that most TCR beta V segments appeared in productive rearrangements either about 90% or about 30% of the time, which broadly matched IMGT annotations. A further reported finding was that TCR beta sequences accurately predicted the HLA-A and HLA-B alleles for most subjects in the first cohort. According to a later analysis, parvovirus B19, influenza, CMV and Epstein-Barr virus appeared linked to several top co-occurrence clusters. When HLA alleles, especially DR and DQ, strongly co-occurred, attributing TCR associations to individual alleles was difficult. At a false discovery rate of 0.05, a later analysis linked under 20,000 TCR beta sequences to specific HLA alleles. Correlated functional status among segregating V segments might be attributable to linkage disequilibrium, but an unknown experimental factor could not be ruled out. Across donors, most TCR sequences were observed very rarely, whereas some public TCRs were present in many individuals. Because counts were too low, some 17 rarely observed V segments, including chromosome 9 orphons, were excluded from the earlier analysis of 587 of the donors. A total of about 180 TCR beta chains were listed by the study as associated with cytomegalovirus. V-gene and J-gene trimming of TCR beta chains was associated with a missense DCLRE1C variant in a later genetic analysis, and the association was replicated in an independent cohort. The classifier was reported to diagnose cytomegalovirus status with high specificity and sensitivity in both the original and validation cohorts. Compared with equally common non-associated chains, HLA-associated TCR beta chains in a later analysis were more clonally expanded and had lower generation probabilities. In a later analysis, most CMV-associated TCR beta chains were found to appear HLA-restricted, with HLA associations seemingly driven largely by CMV exposure. Three of the identified cytomegalovirus-associated TCR beta chains were confirmed in vitro to be specific for cytomegalovirus antigens. Because HLA typing was unavailable for some donors at each locus, only the typed subset was used in association tests. Presence/absence analyses assumed roughly uniform sequencing depth across donors, an assumption that may not hold. The cohort was sequenced for TCR beta chains only, and without alpha or paired-chain data the features that could be detected were limited. According to a later genetic analysis, donors in an Asian-associated ancestry cluster had fewer N-insertions in productive TCRs than the approximately 700-donor mean. According to the authors, the approach could potentially be generalized to other disease states and immunological phenotypes.

The cohort consisted of hundreds of healthy bone marrow donors. Cohort members were all nominally healthy when sampled, although unrecorded immune exposures were likely present. The donor was CMV seronegative and belonged to the group of 320 or so seronegative cohort members. A peripheral blood sample was collected from each donor, and TCR beta sequencing was performed on peripheral blood mononuclear cells. Genomic DNA extraction from the blood cell samples was performed with the Qiagen DNeasy Blood Extraction Kit. The rearrangement combines TRBV9 with TRBJ2-5; 12 bases in the middle match TRBD1. The sequenced material came from PBMCs. This receptor was identified in a middle-aged man in good health and CMV-seronegative. The DNA sequence reads TGTGCCAGCAGCGTAGGGGACAGGGGGCTGGAGACCCAGTACTTC. Its protein is CASSVGDRGLETQYF.